This record looks at one T cell receptor (beta chain) sequence and its context. This specimen belongs to a study of PD-1 blockade in classical Hodgkin lymphoma. Only in-frame clones appear in the TCRdb table, and some are missing; sequencing was by immunoSEQ multiplex PCR. This table has 20,000 to 30,000 clones, around 86% appearing once. CDR3 length: 14 amino acids. The V gene lost 4 bases and the J gene lost 5 bases, with 11 bases spanning the gap. Germline V CDR1 and CDR2: SEHNR, FQNEAQ (reference sequence). Every patient had relapsed following autologous stem cell transplantation, and cohorts differed in brentuximab vedotin exposure.

The TCR originated in a human donor with classical Hodgkin lymphoma. Sequencing used peripheral blood mononuclear cells (PBMCs), obtained before the second cycle of nivolumab. The chain carries TRBV7-9 and TRBJ1-4; D is unclear. CDR3 in DNA: TGTGCCAGCAGCTCTGGACGGAAAAATGAAAAACTGTTTTTT. It is translated as CASSSGRKNEKLFF.